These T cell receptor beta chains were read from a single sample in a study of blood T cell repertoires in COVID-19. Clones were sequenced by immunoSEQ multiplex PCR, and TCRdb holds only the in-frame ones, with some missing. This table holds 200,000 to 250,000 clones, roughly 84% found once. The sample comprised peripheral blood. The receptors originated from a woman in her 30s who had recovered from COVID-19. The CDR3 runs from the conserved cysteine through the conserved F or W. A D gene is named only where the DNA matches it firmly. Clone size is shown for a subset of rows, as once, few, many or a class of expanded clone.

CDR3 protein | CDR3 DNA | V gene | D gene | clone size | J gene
CASSPTGVGYTF | TGTGCCAGCAGTCCCACGGGGGTTGGCTACACCTTC | TRBV12-3/TRBV12-4 | - | - | TRBJ1-2
CASSVLDKETQYF | TGTGCCAGCAGCGTACTAGACAAAGAGACCCAGTACTTC | TRBV14 | - | - | TRBJ2-5
CAWCRTGGGNQPQHF | TGTGCCTGGTGTAGAACAGGGGGAGGCAATCAGCCCCAGCATTTT | TRBV30 | TRBD1 | once | TRBJ1-5
CASSLVSDRSQEQFF | TGTGCCAGCAGCTTGGTATCGGACAGATCACAGGAGCAGTTCTTC | TRBV5-4 | - | - | TRBJ2-1
CASSLGGGRGSAPLHF | TGTGCCAGCAGTTTAGGAGGGGGCAGGGGATCGGCACCCCTCCACTTT | TRBV27 | TRBD1 | once | TRBJ1-6
CASSVGTAYTEAFF | TGTGCCAGCAGCGTCGGGACAGCTTACACTGAAGCTTTCTTT | TRBV2 | TRBD1 | - | TRBJ1-1
CASSDKTGGYGYTF | TGTGCCAGCTCAGATAAAACAGGGGGCTATGGCTACACCTTC | TRBV18 | TRBD1 | - | TRBJ1-2
CASSPTGGGTEAFF | TGTGCCAGTAGCCCGACAGGGGGCGGAACTGAAGCTTTCTTT | TRBV19 | TRBD1 | - | TRBJ1-1
CASSPETPTGGKGNTEAFF | TGTGCCAGCAGCCCCGAAACCCCGACAGGGGGAAAGGGGAACACTGAAGCTTTCTTT | TRBV5-6 | TRBD1 | - | TRBJ1-1
CASSLAGANIQYF | TGTGCCAGCAGCCTAGCGGGAGCTAACATTCAGTACTTC | TRBV2 | TRBD2 | - | TRBJ2-4
CAWNYNGNIQYF | TGTGCCTGGAACTACAACGGGAACATTCAGTACTTC | TRBV30 | - | - | TRBJ2-4
CASSPQGLAGGDKETQYF | TGCGCCAGCAGCCCCCAGGGACTAGCGGGAGGAGACAAAGAGACCCAGTACTTC | TRBV4-1 | TRBD2 | - | TRBJ2-5
CASSQERATGELFF | TGTGCCAGCAGCCAAGAGCGTGCGACCGGGGAGCTGTTTTTT | TRBV3-1/TRBV3-2 | - | once | TRBJ2-2
CSVGTGVGGYTF | TGCAGCGTCGGGACAGGGGTTGGAGGCTACACCTTC | TRBV29-1 | TRBD1 | - | TRBJ1-2
CASLSGDQPQHF | TGTGCCAGCCTTTCGGGAGATCAGCCCCAGCATTTT | TRBV28 | - | - | TRBJ1-5
CASSLLLAGVSTDTQYF | TGTGCCAGCAGCTTGCTACTAGCGGGGGTCAGCACAGATACGCAGTATTTT | TRBV5-4 | TRBD2 | - | TRBJ2-3
CASRKGSGSGYEQFF | TGTGCCAGCCGCAAGGGTAGCGGGAGTGGCTATGAGCAGTTCTTC | TRBV3-1/TRBV3-2 | TRBD2 | - | TRBJ2-1
CASSLGVNYGYTF | TGTGCCAGCAGCTTGGGAGTTAACTATGGCTACACCTTC | TRBV5-6 | - | - | TRBJ1-2
CASSQSRTQSYNEQFF | TGTGCCAGCAGCCAATCCAGGACACAGTCCTACAATGAGCAGTTCTTC | TRBV16 | - | - | TRBJ2-1
CASSEGYSGSGRNTGELFF | TGTGCCAGCAGTGAAGGATACAGCGGGAGTGGCAGGAACACCGGGGAGCTGTTTTTT | TRBV2 | TRBD2 | - | TRBJ2-2
CASSLETGGGRPAEKLFF | TGTGCCAGTAGTTTAGAGACAGGAGGGGGCCGGCCGGCTGAAAAACTGTTTTTT | TRBV19 | TRBD1 | - | TRBJ1-4
CASSLGQTTETQYF | TGTGCCAGCAGCTTAGGTCAAACAACCGAGACCCAGTACTTC | TRBV7-6 | - | - | TRBJ2-5
CASSRTGGQPQHF | TGTGCCAGCAGTAGGACAGGGGGTCAGCCCCAGCATTTT | TRBV2 | TRBD1 | - | TRBJ1-5
CASSFRTSGRVQYF | TGTGCCAGCAGTTTCCGGACTAGCGGGAGAGTGCAGTACTTC | TRBV5-6 | TRBD2 | - | TRBJ2-7
CAWSVGGYGYTF | TGTGCCTGGAGTGTAGGGGGCTATGGCTACACCTTC | TRBV30 | - | - | TRBJ1-2
CASSLGLAVLSSYNEQFF | TGTGCCAGCTCACTGGGACTAGCGGTACTTAGCTCCTACAATGAGCAGTTCTTC | TRBV18 | TRBD2 | - | TRBJ2-1
CASSPPGLAGFGEQFF | TGCGCCAGCAGCCCCCCGGGACTAGCGGGGTTTGGTGAGCAGTTCTTC | TRBV4-1 | TRBD2 | - | TRBJ2-1
CASYCDLQETQYF | TGTGCCAGTTATTGCGACTTACAAGAGACCCAGTACTTC | TRBV6-8 | - | - | TRBJ2-5
CASSPGQIYQPQHF | TGTGCCAGTAGTCCGGGACAGATCTATCAGCCCCAGCATTTT | TRBV19 | TRBD1 | - | TRBJ1-5
CASSFWQGSANEKLFF | TGTGCCAGCAGTTTTTGGCAGGGCTCGGCTAATGAAAAACTGTTTTTT | TRBV5-6 | - | - | TRBJ1-4
CASSEWTGVGEKLFF | TGTGCCAGCAGCGAATGGACAGGGGTAGGGGAAAAACTGTTTTTT | TRBV7-8 | TRBD1 | - | TRBJ1-4
CASSAQGPWASGSYEQYF | TGTGCCAGCAGTGCTCAGGGGCCCTGGGCTAGCGGATCCTACGAGCAGTACTTC | TRBV6-1 | - | - | TRBJ2-7
CASSPSTDTQYF | TGCGCCAGCAGCCCTAGCACAGATACGCAGTATTTT | TRBV5-1 | - | - | TRBJ2-3
CASSRLSTSGRGDEQFF | TGTGCCAGCAGCCGACTATCGACTAGCGGGAGAGGGGATGAGCAGTTCTTC | TRBV6-6 | TRBD2 | - | TRBJ2-1
CASSLWAGGGWETQYF | TGTGCCAGCAGTTTATGGGCCGGAGGGGGCTGGGAGACCCAGTACTTC | TRBV27 | - | - | TRBJ2-5
CASSQANRGLSHEAFF | TGTGCCAGCAGCCAAGCTAACAGGGGGCTTTCCCATGAAGCTTTCTTT | TRBV3-1/TRBV3-2 | TRBD1 | few | TRBJ1-1
CASSSGTGGTEAFF | TGTGCCAGCAGTTCAGGGACAGGGGGGACTGAAGCTTTCTTT | TRBV28 | TRBD1 | - | TRBJ1-1
CASSLGQGAYEQYF | TGTGCCAGCTCACTAGGACAGGGGGCCTACGAGCAGTACTTC | TRBV18 | TRBD1 | - | TRBJ2-7
CASSPGTENYGYTF | TGTGCCAGCAGCCCCGGGACAGAAAACTATGGCTACACCTTC | TRBV7-9 | TRBD1 | - | TRBJ1-2
CASSFGQQETQYF | TGTGCCAGCAGTTTCGGACAGCAAGAGACCCAGTACTTC | TRBV27 | - | - | TRBJ2-5
CASSHYRGQGETQYF | TGTGCCAGCAGCCACTACAGGGGGCAGGGGGAGACCCAGTACTTC | TRBV3-1/TRBV3-2 | TRBD1 | few | TRBJ2-5
CASSLAGSYNSPLHF | TGCGCCAGCAGCTTGGCCGGCTCCTATAATTCACCCCTCCACTTT | TRBV5-1 | - | - | TRBJ1-6
CASSLPGGNIQYF | TGTGCCAGCAGCTTACCGGGGGGGAACATTCAGTACTTC | TRBV7-9 | TRBD2 | - | TRBJ2-4
CASSPGQQRNTIYF | TGTGCCAGCTCACCCGGACAGCAGAGAAACACCATATATTTT | TRBV18 | - | - | TRBJ1-3
CASSSRDGGVGDTQYF | TGTGCCAGCAGTTCCCGGGATGGGGGCGTGGGAGATACGCAGTATTTT | TRBV6-5 | - | once | TRBJ2-3
CASSESGNYGYTF | TGTGCCAGCAGTGAATCAGGGAACTATGGCTACACCTTC | TRBV6-1 | - | - | TRBJ1-2
CASSRDRGETQYF | TGTGCCAGCAGCCGGGACAGGGGGGAGACGCAGTACTTC | TRBV7-3 | TRBD1 | once | TRBJ2-7
CASSSRVNEQFF | TGCGCCAGCAGTTCCCGGGTGAATGAGCAGTTCTTC | TRBV10-1 | - | - | TRBJ2-1
CASSLEPTIQETQYF | TGCGCCAGCAGCTTGGAGCCCACTATCCAAGAGACCCAGTACTTC | TRBV5-1 | - | - | TRBJ2-5
CASSWGGQGYSPLHF | TGTGCCAGCAGCTGGGGGGGACAGGGTTATTCACCCCTCCACTTT | TRBV7-2 | TRBD1 | - | TRBJ1-6
CASSGTGGGRYEQYF | TGTGCCAGCAGTGGGACAGGGGGCGGTAGATACGAGCAGTACTTC | TRBV2 | TRBD1 | - | TRBJ2-7
CASSLQGEDGYTF | TGCGCCAGCAGCTTGCAGGGCGAGGATGGCTACACCTTC | TRBV5-1 | - | - | TRBJ1-2
CASSLLAGDGTGELFF | TGTGCCAGTAGTCTACTAGCGGGAGACGGCACCGGGGAGCTGTTTTTT | TRBV19 | TRBD2 | - | TRBJ2-2